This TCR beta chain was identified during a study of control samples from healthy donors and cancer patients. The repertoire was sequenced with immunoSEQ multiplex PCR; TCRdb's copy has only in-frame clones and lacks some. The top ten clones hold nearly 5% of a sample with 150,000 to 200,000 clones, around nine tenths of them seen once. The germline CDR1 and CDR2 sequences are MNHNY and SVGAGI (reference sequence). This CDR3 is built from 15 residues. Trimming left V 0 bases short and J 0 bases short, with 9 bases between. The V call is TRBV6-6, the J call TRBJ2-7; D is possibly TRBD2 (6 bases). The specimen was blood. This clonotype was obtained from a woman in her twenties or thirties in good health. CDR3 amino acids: CASSYSIADSYEQYF. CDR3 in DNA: TGTGCCAGCAGTTACTCGATAGCGGACTCCTACGAGCAGTACTTC.